A selection of T cell receptor beta chains follows, all from one sample in a study of metastatic and nonmetastatic thyroid tumors. With MiXCR, TCRdb called clones anew from the PCR reads. In the table there are 72,000 or so clones, roughly 18% of which are singletons. The sample taken for sequencing was blood. These receptors all stem from a female donor with papillary thyroid cancer or a benign thyroid nodule (not recorded which). Some clones in this sample may be carry-over from other donors' samples. The CDR3 runs from the conserved cysteine through the conserved F or W. The D gene is left open where the match is weak. Where a row states a size, it is once, few, many or the class of an expanded clone; other rows omit it.

V	J	D	size	DNA	CDR3
TRBV10-3	TRBJ1-6	TRBD1	-	TGTTCCACTGGACAGGCGATACGGAATTCACCCCTCCACTTT	CSTGQAIRNSPLHF
TRBV9	TRBJ2-6	TRBD1	many	TGTGCCAGCAGCCCCACAGGGGGCTCTGGGGCCAACGTCCTGACTTTC	CASSPTGGSGANVLTF
TRBV11-2	TRBJ1-1	TRBD1	many	TGTGCCAGCAGCGGGGGACAGGCCCCTGAAGCTTTCTTT	CASSGGQAPEAFF
TRBV19	TRBJ1-1	TRBD1	many	TGTGCCAGCCGAAACAGGGGCGCCAACACTGAAGCTTTCTTT	CASRNRGANTEAFF
TRBV27	TRBJ1-5	-	many	TGTGCCAGCACCCATTCCAGCGACCAGCCCCAGCATTTT	CASTHSSDQPQHF
TRBV6-1	TRBJ1-1	-	many	TGTGCCAGCAAGAAGGGCACTGAAGCTTTCTTT	CASKKGTEAFF
TRBV25-1	TRBJ2-1	-	many	TGTGCCAGCAATCCCTCCCCGGGGACCCTCTCCTACAATGAGCAGTTCTTC	CASNPSPGTLSYNEQFF
TRBV18	TRBJ1-4	-	many	TGTGCCAGCTCACGAAAGGACACCGACGTGGAACTGTTTTTT	CASSRKDTDVELFF
TRBV12-3/TRBV12-4	TRBJ2-7	-	few	TGTGCCAGCAGTCTCGGGTTTGTTCTCTCCTACGAGCAGTACTTC	CASSLGFVLSYEQYF
TRBV20-1	TRBJ2-7	TRBD1	many	TGCAGTGCTAGAGGCGCTAGACAGGGGATAAAGGCGGGAAATTCCTACGAGCAGTACTTC	CSARGARQGIKAGNSYEQYF
TRBV12-3/TRBV12-4	TRBJ1-5	-	-	TGTGCCAGCAGTTCTGATTGGTTTCAGCCCCAGCATTTT	CASSSDWFQPQHF
TRBV28	TRBJ2-7	TRBD1	few	TGTGCCAGCAGTTTTGTACTGGCGGGGGACAGGGGGACCTACGAGCAGTACTTC	CASSFVLAGDRGTYEQYF
TRBV20-1	TRBJ2-7	TRBD2	-	TGCAGTGCTTCCCGGGGAGGTAATAGCGGGCCATCCTACGAGCAGTACTTC	CSASRGGNSGPSYEQYF
TRBV20-1	TRBJ2-1	-	-	TGCAGTGCTACCCTAGGACGTCGGCAGTTCTTC	CSATLGRRQFF
TRBV18	TRBJ2-7	TRBD2	few	TGTGCCAGCTCACACTCGGCGGGAGGGATCTCCTACGAGCAGTGCTTC	CASSHSAGGISYEQCF
TRBV14	TRBJ1-4	-	many	TGTGCCAGCAGTGGGGAGGACAATCCAACTAATGAAAAACTGTTTTTT	CASSGEDNPTNEKLFF